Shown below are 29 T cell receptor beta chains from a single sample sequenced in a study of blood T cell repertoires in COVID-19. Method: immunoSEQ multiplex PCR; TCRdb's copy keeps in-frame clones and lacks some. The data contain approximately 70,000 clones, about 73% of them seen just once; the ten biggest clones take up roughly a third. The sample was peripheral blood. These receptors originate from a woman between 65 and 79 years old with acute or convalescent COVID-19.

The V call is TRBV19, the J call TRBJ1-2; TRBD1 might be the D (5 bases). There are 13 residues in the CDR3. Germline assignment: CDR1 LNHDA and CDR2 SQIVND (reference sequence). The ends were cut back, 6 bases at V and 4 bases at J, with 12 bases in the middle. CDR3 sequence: CASRQTDGYGYTF. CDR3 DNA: TGTGCCAGTAGACAGACAGACGGCTATGGCTACACCTTC.

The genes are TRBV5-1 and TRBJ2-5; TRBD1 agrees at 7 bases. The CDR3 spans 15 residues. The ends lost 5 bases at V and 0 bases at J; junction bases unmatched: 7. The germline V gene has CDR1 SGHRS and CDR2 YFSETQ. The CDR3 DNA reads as TGCGCCAGCAGATGGTCAACAGGGGACCAAGAGACCCAGTACTTC. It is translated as CASRWSTGDQETQYF.

CDR3 residues: CSVPPGNTEAFF. In DNA form, the CDR3 reads TGCAGCGTCCCCCCAGGGAACACTGAAGCTTTCTTT. The chain is built from TRBV29-1 and TRBJ1-1; no firm D call. Germline loops: CDR1 SQVTM, CDR2 ANQGSEA. V lost 6 bases to trimming and J lost 1 base, with 9 bases between them. The CDR3 contains 12 residues.

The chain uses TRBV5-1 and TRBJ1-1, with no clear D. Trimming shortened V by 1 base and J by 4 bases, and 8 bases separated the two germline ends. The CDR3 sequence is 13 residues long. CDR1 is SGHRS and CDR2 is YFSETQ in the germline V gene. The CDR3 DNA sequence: TGCGCCAGCAGCTTGCAGGTGGGCACTGAAGCTTTCTTT. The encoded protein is CASSLQVGTEAFF.

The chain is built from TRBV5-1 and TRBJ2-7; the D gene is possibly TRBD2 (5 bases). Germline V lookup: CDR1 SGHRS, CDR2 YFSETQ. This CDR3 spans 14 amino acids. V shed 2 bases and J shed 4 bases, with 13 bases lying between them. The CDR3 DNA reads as TGCGCCAGCAGCTTACGTCCCGGAGGATACGAGCAGTACTTC. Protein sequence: CASSLRPGGYEQYF.

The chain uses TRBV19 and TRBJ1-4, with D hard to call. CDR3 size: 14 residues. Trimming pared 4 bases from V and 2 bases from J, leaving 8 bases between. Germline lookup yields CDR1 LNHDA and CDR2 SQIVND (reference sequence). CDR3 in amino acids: CASSTTGTNEKLFF. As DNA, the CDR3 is TGTGCCAGTAGTACTACCGGGACTAATGAAAAACTGTTTTTT.

DNA for the CDR3: TGTGCCAGCAGCTTGGACAGCTTAGGGTTCCGGGAGCTGTTTTTT. Residues: CASSLDSLGFRELFF. V is TRBV7-2 and J is TRBJ2-2; D possibly corresponds to TRBD1 (6 bases). Trimming took off 3 bases at V and 9 bases at J, with 17 bases between the two ends. The length of the CDR3 is 15 residues. CDR1 is SGHTA, CDR2 FQGNSA, per germline.

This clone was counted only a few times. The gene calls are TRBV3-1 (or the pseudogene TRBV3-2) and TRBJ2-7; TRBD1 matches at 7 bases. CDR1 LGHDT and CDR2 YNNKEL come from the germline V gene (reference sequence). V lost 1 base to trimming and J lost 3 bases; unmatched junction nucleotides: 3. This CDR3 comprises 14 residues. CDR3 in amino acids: CASSQAGGSYEQYF. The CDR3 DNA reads TGTGCCAGCAGCCAAGCAGGGGGAAGCTACGAGCAGTACTTC.

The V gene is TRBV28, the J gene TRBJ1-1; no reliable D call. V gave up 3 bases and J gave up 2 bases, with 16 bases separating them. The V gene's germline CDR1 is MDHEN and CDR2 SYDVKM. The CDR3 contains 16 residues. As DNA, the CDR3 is TGTGCCAGCAGTTTGCTTAATCCGGGTCAAAACACTGAAGCTTTCTTT. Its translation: CASSLLNPGQNTEAFF.

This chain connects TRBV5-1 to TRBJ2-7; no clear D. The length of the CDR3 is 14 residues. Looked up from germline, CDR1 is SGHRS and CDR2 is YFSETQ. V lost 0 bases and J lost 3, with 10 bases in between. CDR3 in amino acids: CASSLVIRGYEQYF. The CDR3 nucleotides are TGCGCCAGCAGCTTGGTGATCCGAGGCTACGAGCAGTACTTC. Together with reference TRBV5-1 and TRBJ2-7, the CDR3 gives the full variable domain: KAGVTQTPRYLIKTRGQQVTLSCSPISGHRSVSWYQQTPGQGLQFLFEYFSETQRNKGNFPGRFSGRQFSNSRSEMNVSTLELGDSALYLCASSLVIRGYEQYFGPGTRLTVT.

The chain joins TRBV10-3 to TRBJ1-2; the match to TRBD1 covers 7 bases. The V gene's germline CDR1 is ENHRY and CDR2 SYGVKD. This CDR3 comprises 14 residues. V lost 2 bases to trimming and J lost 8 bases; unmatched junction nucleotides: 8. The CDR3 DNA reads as TGTGCCATCAGTGAGCCGACAGGGCCGAGGGGCTACACCTTC. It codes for CAISEPTGPRGYTF.

CDR3 coding DNA: TGTGCCAGCACCGACAGGGAGTCCACCGGGGAGCTGTTTTTT. This codes for CASTDRESTGELFF. The V call is TRBV6-6, the J call TRBJ2-2, with TRBD1 matching 7 bases. V shed 7 bases and J 4 bases; nucleotides not matched to a gene: 6. The CDR3 has 14 residues. CDR1 is MNHNY, CDR2 SVGAGI, per germline (reference sequence).

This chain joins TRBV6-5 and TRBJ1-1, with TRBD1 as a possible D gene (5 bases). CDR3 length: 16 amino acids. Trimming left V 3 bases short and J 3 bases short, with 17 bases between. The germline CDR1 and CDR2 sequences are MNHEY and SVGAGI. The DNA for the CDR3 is TGTGCCAGCAGTTATGAATTAGGAAGGGGTGACACTGAAGCTTTCTTT. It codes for CASSYELGRGDTEAFF.

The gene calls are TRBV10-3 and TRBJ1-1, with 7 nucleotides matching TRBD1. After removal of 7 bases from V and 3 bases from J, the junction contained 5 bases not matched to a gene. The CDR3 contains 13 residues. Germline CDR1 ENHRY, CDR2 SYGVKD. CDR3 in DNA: TGTGCCATCATGGCCACAGGGGACACTGAAGCTTTCTTT. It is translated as CAIMATGDTEAFF.

The CDR3 here is CASSYPPVFSEDSYEQYF. CDR3 coding DNA: TGTGCCAGCAGTTACCCCCCAGTGTTTAGCGAAGACTCCTACGAGCAGTACTTC. V is TRBV6-2 or TRBV6-3 and J is TRBJ2-7; possible D gene TRBD2, 5 bases. Trimming stripped 2 bases from V and 0 bases from J, with 20 bases between. The CDR3 sequence is 18 residues long. Germline CDR1 MNHEY, CDR2 SVGEGT.

The CDR3 DNA follows: TGTGCCAGCAGTTACCCAAGCGGGGGCTGGGAGACCCAGTACTTC. Translated, it gives CASSYPSGGWETQYF. The V gene is TRBV6-6, the J gene TRBJ2-5, with 8 positions matching TRBD2. Germline V gene lookup returns CDR1 MNHNY and CDR2 SVGAGI (reference sequence). This CDR3 is built from 15 residues. The V and J ends lost 2 bases and 5 bases, in that order; junction bases with no gene match: 7.

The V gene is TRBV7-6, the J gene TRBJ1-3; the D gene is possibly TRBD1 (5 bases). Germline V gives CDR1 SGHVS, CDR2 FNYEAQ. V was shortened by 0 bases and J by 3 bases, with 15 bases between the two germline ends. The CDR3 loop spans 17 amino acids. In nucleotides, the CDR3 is TGTGCCAGCAGCTTAGCGCGAGCAGGGAAGGGTGGAAACACCATATATTTT. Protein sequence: CASSLARAGKGGNTIYF.

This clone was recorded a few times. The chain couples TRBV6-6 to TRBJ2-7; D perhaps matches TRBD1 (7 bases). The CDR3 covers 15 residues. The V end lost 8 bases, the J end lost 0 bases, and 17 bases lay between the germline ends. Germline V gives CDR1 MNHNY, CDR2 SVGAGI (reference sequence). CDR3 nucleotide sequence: TGTGCCAGCTGTAGGAGGGACAGTAGCTCCTACGAGCAGTACTTC. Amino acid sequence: CASCRRDSSSYEQYF.

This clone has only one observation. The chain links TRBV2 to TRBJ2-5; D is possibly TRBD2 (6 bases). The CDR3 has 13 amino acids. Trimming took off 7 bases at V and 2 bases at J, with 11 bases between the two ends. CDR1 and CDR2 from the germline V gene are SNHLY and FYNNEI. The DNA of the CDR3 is TGTGCCAGCACTGAGGGGAGGCAAGAGACCCAGTACTTC. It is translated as CASTEGRQETQYF. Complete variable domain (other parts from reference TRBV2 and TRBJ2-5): EPEVTQTPSHQVTQMGQEVILRCVPISNHLYFYWYRQILGQKVEFLVSFYNNEISEKSEIFDDQFSVERPDGSNFTLKIRSTKLEDSAMYFCASTEGRQETQYFGPGTRLLVL.

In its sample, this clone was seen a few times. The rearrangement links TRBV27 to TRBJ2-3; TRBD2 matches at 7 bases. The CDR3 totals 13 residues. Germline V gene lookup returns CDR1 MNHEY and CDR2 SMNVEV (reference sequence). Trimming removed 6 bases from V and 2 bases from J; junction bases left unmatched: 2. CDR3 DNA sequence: TGTGCCAGCAGGGGACTATTCACAGATACGCAGTATTTT. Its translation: CASRGLFTDTQYF.

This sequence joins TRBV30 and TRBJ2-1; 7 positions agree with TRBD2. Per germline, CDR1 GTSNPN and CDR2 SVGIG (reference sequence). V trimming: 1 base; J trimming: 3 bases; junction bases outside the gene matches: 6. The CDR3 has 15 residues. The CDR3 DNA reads TGTGCCTGGAGTGGAGGTAGCGGGCTCTACAATGAGCAGTTCTTC. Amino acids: CAWSGGSGLYNEQFF.

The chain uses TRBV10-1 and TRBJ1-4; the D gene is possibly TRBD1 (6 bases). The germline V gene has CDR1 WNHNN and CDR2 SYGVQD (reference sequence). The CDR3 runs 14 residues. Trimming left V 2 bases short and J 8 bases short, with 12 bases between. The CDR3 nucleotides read TGCGCCAGCAGTGAGGGGGGGGCAGAAGAAAAACTGTTTTTT. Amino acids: CASSEGGAEEKLFF.

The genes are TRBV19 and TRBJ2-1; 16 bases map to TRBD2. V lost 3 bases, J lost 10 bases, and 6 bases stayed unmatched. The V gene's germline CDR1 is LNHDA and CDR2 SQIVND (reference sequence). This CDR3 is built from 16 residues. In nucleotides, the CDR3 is TGTGCCAGTAGTATCCCGGGACTAGCGGGAGGGGGGGAGCAGTTCTTC. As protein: CASSIPGLAGGGEQFF.

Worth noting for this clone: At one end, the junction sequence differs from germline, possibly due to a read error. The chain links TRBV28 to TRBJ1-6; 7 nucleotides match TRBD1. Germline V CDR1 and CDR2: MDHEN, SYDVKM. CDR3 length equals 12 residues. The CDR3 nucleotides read TGTGCCAGCAGTTTATATGAGGGGGCATACGACTTT. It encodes CASSLYEGAYDF.

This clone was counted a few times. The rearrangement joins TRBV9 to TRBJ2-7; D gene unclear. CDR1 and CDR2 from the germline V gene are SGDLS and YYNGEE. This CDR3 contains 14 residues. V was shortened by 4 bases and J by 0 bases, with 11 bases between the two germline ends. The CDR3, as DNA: TGTGCCAGCAGCCCCGAGGTTCACTCCTACGAGCAGTACTTC. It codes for CASSPEVHSYEQYF.

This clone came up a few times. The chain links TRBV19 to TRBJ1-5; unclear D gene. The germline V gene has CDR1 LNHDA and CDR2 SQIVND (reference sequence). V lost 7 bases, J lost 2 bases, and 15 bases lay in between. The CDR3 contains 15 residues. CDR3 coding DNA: TGTGCCAGTAACCTCGAGGGCTTGGGCAATCAGCCCCAGCATTTT. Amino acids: CASNLEGLGNQPQHF.

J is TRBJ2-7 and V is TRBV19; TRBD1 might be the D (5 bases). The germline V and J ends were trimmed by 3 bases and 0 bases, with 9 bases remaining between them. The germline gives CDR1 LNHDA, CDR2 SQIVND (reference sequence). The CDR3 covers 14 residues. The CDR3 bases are TGTGCCAGTAGTATCTACAGGAGCTCCTACGAGCAGTACTTC. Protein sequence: CASSIYRSSYEQYF. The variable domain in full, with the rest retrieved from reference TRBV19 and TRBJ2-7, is DGGITQSPKYLFRKEGQNVTLSCEQNLNHDAMYWYRQDPGQGLRLIYYSQIVNDFQKGDIAEGYSVSREKKESFPLTVTSAQKNPTAFYLCASSIYRSSYEQYFGPGTRLTVT.

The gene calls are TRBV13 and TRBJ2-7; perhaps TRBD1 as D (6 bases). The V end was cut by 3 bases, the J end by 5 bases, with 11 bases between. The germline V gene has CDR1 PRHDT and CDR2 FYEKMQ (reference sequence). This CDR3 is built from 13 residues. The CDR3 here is CASSFQGWDEQYF. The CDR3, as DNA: TGTGCCAGCAGCTTCCAGGGGTGGGACGAGCAGTACTTC.

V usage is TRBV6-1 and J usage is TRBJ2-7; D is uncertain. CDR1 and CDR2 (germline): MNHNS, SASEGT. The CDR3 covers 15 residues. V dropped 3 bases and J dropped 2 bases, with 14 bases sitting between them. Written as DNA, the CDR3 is TGTGCCAGCAGTGACCTTTTACAGAAGGCCTACGAGCAGTACTTC. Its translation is CASSDLLQKAYEQYF.